What follows are 22 T cell receptor beta chains derived from one specimen sequenced in a study of blood T cell repertoires in COVID-19. The assay was immunoSEQ multiplex PCR, and TCRdb's table has in-frame clones only and misses some. The sample holds approximately 40,000 clones; around 80% are singletons and the top ten take 40% to 55%. What was sequenced was peripheral blood. These TCRs come from a human donor in a cohort sampled during active COVID-19.

This chain links TRBV7-9 with TRBJ2-7, with D possibly TRBD1 on 5 matching bases. This CDR3 spans 14 amino acids. Germline V gene data show CDR1 as SEHNR and CDR2 as FQNEAQ (reference sequence). V lost 3 bases to trimming and J lost 3 bases, with 12 bases between them. Here the CDR3 reads CASSFIDSHYEQYF. The CDR3 bases are TGTGCCAGCAGCTTTATCGACAGCCACTACGAGCAGTACTTC. The full variable domain, its missing parts supplied by reference TRBV7-9 and TRBJ2-7, is DTGVSQNPRHKITKRGQNVTFRCDPISEHNRLYWYRQTLGQGPEFLTYFQNEAQLEKSRLLSDRFSAERPKGSFSTLEIQRTEQGDSAMYLCASSFIDSHYEQYFGPGTRLTVT.

The chain has TRBV11-2 and TRBJ2-5; D ambiguous. With 2 bases removed from V and 3 bases from J, the gap between germline ends came to 10 bases. This CDR3 contains 14 residues. Per the germline V gene, CDR1 is SGHAT and CDR2 is FQNNGV. In nucleotides, the CDR3 is TGTGCCAGCAGCTTATTAGCAGCAAAAGAGACCCAGTACTTC. This codes for CASSLLAAKETQYF.

The chain has TRBV7-2 and TRBJ2-7, with D tentatively TRBD1 (6 bases). The CDR3 runs to 16 residues. Trimming pared 0 bases from V and 5 bases from J, leaving 17 bases between. CDR1 is SGHTA, CDR2 FQGNSA, per germline. The chain's CDR3 is CASSLATGRREDEQYF. CDR3 coding DNA: TGTGCCAGCAGCTTAGCAACAGGGAGAAGGGAAGACGAGCAGTACTTC.

The rearrangement joins TRBV5-1 to TRBJ1-2; 9 bases match TRBD1. Per germline, CDR1 SGHRS and CDR2 YFSETQ. The CDR3 is 17 amino acids. The V gene end was trimmed by 4 bases and the J gene end by 8 bases; junction bases not matched to a gene: 18. The CDR3 loop reads CASSPTNPTGTGLGYTF. The CDR3 DNA sequence: TGCGCCAGCAGCCCTACAAACCCTACCGGGACAGGGCTCGGCTACACCTTC.

This clone was counted once. This sequence joins TRBV5-4 and TRBJ2-3; a weak D match, TRBD1 (5 bases). From germline, CDR1 is SGHNT and CDR2 YYREEE (reference sequence). The length of the CDR3 is 14 residues. The germline V and J ends were trimmed by 3 bases and 0 bases, with 8 bases remaining between them. This chain's CDR3 is CASSSRQSTDTQYF. The CDR3 region has the DNA TGTGCCAGCAGCTCTCGACAGAGCACAGATACGCAGTATTTT.

This chain uses TRBV4-2 with TRBJ2-1, with D perhaps matching TRBD2 (5 bases). The CDR3 runs 16 residues. Germline CDR1 and CDR2: LGHNA and YNFKEQ. V shed 0 bases and J shed 2 bases, with 11 bases lying between them. In DNA, the CDR3 is TGTGCCAGCAGCCAAGATCTCCTAGCACCCTACAATGAGCAGTTCTTC. Translated: CASSQDLLAPYNEQFF.

The J gene is TRBJ2-7, the V gene TRBV6-5; tentatively, D is TRBD1 (6 bases). The V gene lost 0 bases and the J gene lost 2 bases, with 14 bases spanning the gap. From germline, CDR1 is MNHEY and CDR2 SVGAGI. The CDR3 length is 16 residues. The DNA for the CDR3 is TGTGCCAGCAGTTACTCGCAGGGGTCTAGTCCCTACGAGCAGTACGTC. It translates to CASSYSQGSSPYEQYV.

The chain joins TRBV4-2 to TRBJ2-2; 7 positions agree with TRBD1. Germline CDR1 and CDR2: LGHNA and YNFKEQ. This CDR3 region has 15 residues. The ends lost 0 bases at V and 6 bases at J; junction bases unmatched: 4. CDR3 region: CASSQEDRTPGELFF. DNA of the CDR3: TGTGCCAGCAGCCAAGAGGACAGGACTCCCGGGGAGCTGTTTTTT.

V usage is TRBV19 and J usage is TRBJ2-2; D is possibly TRBD2 (5 bases). Germline V gives CDR1 LNHDA, CDR2 SQIVND (reference sequence). V was clipped by 5 bases and J by 0 bases, with 16 bases between them. The CDR3 length is 17 residues. The CDR3 nucleotides read TGTGCCAGTAGTCCCCCTCTAGCTATGACGAACACCGGGGAGCTGTTTTTT. This translates into CASSPPLAMTNTGELFF.

The chain has TRBV6-1 and TRBJ1-2; D unresolved. This CDR3 contains 14 residues. The germline CDR1 and CDR2 sequences are MNHNS and SASEGT. Trimming pared 2 bases from V and 2 bases from J, leaving 9 bases between. The chain's CDR3 is CASSEIGQNYGYTF. In nucleotides, the CDR3 is TGTGCCAGCAGTGAAATTGGGCAGAACTATGGCTACACCTTC.

This clone was picked up a small number of times. The chain recombines TRBV5-1 with TRBJ1-2; 8 bases match TRBD1. The CDR3 covers 14 residues. Germline V gene lookup returns CDR1 SGHRS and CDR2 YFSETQ. The V and J ends lost 5 bases and 3 bases, in that order; junction bases with no gene match: 6. The CDR3 loop is CASSWGGQDYGYTF. The CDR3 DNA sequence: TGCGCCAGCAGTTGGGGGGGACAGGACTATGGCTACACCTTC.

The chain combines TRBV7-6 with TRBJ1-1, with D hard to call. V lost 4 bases and J 1 base, leaving 10 bases between the germline ends. The CDR3 has 14 residues. Germline V gene sequence: CDR1 SGHVS, CDR2 FNYEAQ. The CDR3 loop reads CASSSPEGNTEAFF. DNA of the CDR3: TGTGCCAGCAGCTCCCCAGAGGGGAACACTGAAGCTTTCTTT.

This chain uses TRBV5-1 with TRBJ2-7; a possible D gene is TRBD1 (6 bases). In germline, CDR1 is SGHRS, CDR2 YFSETQ. The CDR3 is made up of 15 amino acids. Trimming took off 5 bases at V and 2 bases at J, with 17 bases between the two ends. CDR3 protein: CASRWGQKFPYEQYF. CDR3 DNA: TGCGCCAGCAGGTGGGGACAAAAATTCCCCTACGAGCAGTACTTC. Complete variable domain (other parts from reference TRBV5-1 and TRBJ2-7): KAGVTQTPRYLIKTRGQQVTLSCSPISGHRSVSWYQQTPGQGLQFLFEYFSETQRNKGNFPGRFSGRQFSNSRSEMNVSTLELGDSALYLCASRWGQKFPYEQYFGPGTRLTVT.

This chain uses TRBV6-5 with TRBJ2-5; D remains ambiguous. CDR1 is MNHEY and CDR2 is SVGAGI in the germline V gene. Trimming left V 0 bases short and J 1 base short, with 3 bases between. The CDR3 is 13 residues long. The CDR3 is CASSYSLQETQYF. The CDR3 region has the DNA TGTGCCAGCAGTTACTCCCTCCAAGAGACCCAGTACTTC.

The V and J genes are TRBV18 and TRBJ2-2; 9 nucleotides agree with TRBD1. The V and J ends lost 2 bases and 3 bases, in that order; junction bases with no gene match: 1. Germline CDR1 and CDR2: KGHSH and LQKENI. The length of the CDR3 is 15 residues. DNA for the CDR3: TGTGCCAGCTCACCAAGACAGGGGGACACCGGGGAGCTGTTTTTT. Protein sequence: CASSPRQGDTGELFF.

This clone was seen only once. The genes are TRBV6-2 or TRBV6-3 and TRBJ1-5; maybe TRBD1 (5 bases). V lost 0 bases and J 0 bases, leaving 12 bases between the germline ends. CDR1 is MNHEY and CDR2 is SVGEGT in the germline V gene. The CDR3 contains 17 residues. CDR3: CASSYSILDNSNQPQHF. CDR3 nucleotide sequence: TGTGCCAGCAGTTACTCGATTTTGGACAATAGCAATCAGCCCCAGCATTTT.

CDR3 residues: CAWSAILAGGLYF. In DNA form, the CDR3 reads TGTGCCTGGAGCGCCATTCTAGCGGGGGGCCTATATTTT. The V and J genes are TRBV30 and TRBJ2-3; TRBD2 matches 11 bases. V dropped 3 bases and J dropped 15; count of bases not matched to a gene: 11. This CDR3 has 13 amino acids. CDR1 and CDR2 (germline): GTSNPN, SVGIG (reference sequence).

This clone was counted only a few times. One end of the junction is discordant with germline, which a read error may explain. The chain recombines TRBV5-1 with TRBJ2-1; maybe TRBD2 (5 bases). Germline V gives CDR1 SGHRS, CDR2 YFSETQ. The CDR3 is made up of 14 amino acids. CDR3 nucleotide sequence: TGCGCCAGCAGCACCACAACGAAGACTACCCGAAGGCTCTTC. Residues: CASSTTTKTTRRLF.

This clone was seen repeatedly, ten times or more. The chain combines TRBV4-1 with TRBJ2-1; TRBD2 aligns across 12 bases. Germline V gene data show CDR1 as MGHRA and CDR2 as YSYEKL. V dropped 0 bases and J dropped 2; count of bases not matched to a gene: 5. The length of the CDR3 is 18 residues. In DNA form, the CDR3 reads TGCGCCAGCAGCCAAGATGCTAGCGGGGGGGCAACCTACAATGAGCAGTTCTTC. This translates into CASSQDASGGATYNEQFF.

The CDR3 nucleotides are TGTGCCAGCAGTTCCGGGTTCGGGTCTGATGAGCAGTTCTTC. It codes for CASSSGFGSDEQFF. This rearrangement joins TRBV6-2 or TRBV6-3 to TRBJ2-1; D call uncertain. CDR3 length: 14 residues. Germline V gene data show CDR1 as MNHEY and CDR2 as SVGEGT. With 4 bases removed from V and 8 bases from J, the gap between germline ends came to 15 bases.

V usage is TRBV18 and J usage is TRBJ1-2; TRBD1 aligns across 9 bases. The CDR3 runs 14 residues. Germline V CDR1 and CDR2: KGHSH, LQKENI. Unmatched junction bases numbered 5, after V lost 3 bases and J lost 6 bases. In nucleotides, the CDR3 is TGTGCCAGCTCACCGTTGGACAGGGGAGATGGCTACACCTTC. This sequence encodes CASSPLDRGDGYTF.

The chain combines TRBV7-3 with TRBJ1-2, with 8 positions matching TRBD1. Germline V gene data show CDR1 as SGHTA and CDR2 as FQGTGA. The J segment lost 1 base and the V segment lost 5 bases, leaving 6 bases of the junction unmatched. The CDR3 length is 15 residues. DNA of the CDR3: TGTGCCAGCAGCCAACCGGGACAGGATAACTATGGCTACACCTTC. This translates into CASSQPGQDNYGYTF.